Below, one T cell receptor (beta chain) is given with its context. Antigen: not known. V lost 10 bases, J lost 12 bases, and 12 bases lay in between. Per germline, CDR1 SEHNR and CDR2 FQNEAQ (reference sequence). CDR3 size: 9 residues. Peripheral blood from each donor was collected in a volume of 8 to 10 milliliters. This entry is derived from a study of blood T cells in healthy people across ages. The study's findings and limits: In older individuals, TCR beta diversity per million T cells was lower, falling roughly linearly with age. Among long-lived donors, naive CD4+ cells were more numerous and diversity higher than in aged donors. Naive and antigen-experienced cells could not be conclusively compared, given unsorted PBMCs.

With a J-beta primer mix and a sample-barcoded 5' primer, a second PCR ran about 7 to 12 cycles. TCRdb redid the calling of the 5' RACE reads with MiXCR, one entry per CDR3 protein. Among about 1.1 million distinct CDR3 sequences listed, 35% to 45% were seen once. V and J are TRBV7-9 and TRBJ1-2, with D hard to call. The sequenced sample was blood. This TCR derives from a man between 18 and 29 years old in good health. CDR3 sequence reads: CAIDNPHTF. The CDR3 region has the DNA TGTGCCATCGACAATCCTCACACCTTC.